This TCR beta chain derives from a study of T cells in Graves' hyperthyroidism and ophthalmopathy. The study's findings and limits: The model forecast ophthalmopathy, anticipating it by a median 6.5 months before onset. The majority of expanded thyroid clonotypes above 0.001 also appeared in blood.

Uncontrolled infection, other autoimmune disease, pregnancy or lactation led to exclusion. RNA transcripts provided the source from which TCR beta CDR3 regions were amplified. Initially, a first-round RT-PCR of the TCR CDR3 employed the HTBI primer set. TCRdb fed the multiplex PCR reads into MiXCR, producing one record per CDR3 protein. The sample carries 410,000 or so distinct CDR3 sequences, roughly 15% recorded once. CDR3 length: 17 amino acids. Looked up from germline, CDR1 is ENHRY and CDR2 is SYGVKD. The trim removed 6 bases at V and 6 bases at J, leaving 14 bases unmatched. A few counts support this clonotype. Its antigen is unidentified.

This chain joins TRBV10-3 and TRBJ2-5; 12 bases line up with TRBD2. The clonotype originates from a man younger than 35 with Graves' ophthalmopathy. Material for sequencing was blood. In nucleotides, the CDR3 is TGTGCCATCAGCGACAACGCCCTAGCGGGAGGGCTGAAGACCCAGTACTTC. It codes for CAISDNALAGGLKTQYF.